These T cell receptor beta chains were read from a single sample in a study of T cell responses to AZD1222 COVID-19 vaccine. The assay was immunoSEQ multiplex PCR, and TCRdb's table has in-frame clones only and misses some. This sample yields roughly 70,000 clones, of which around 90% are seen a single time; roughly 4.9% belongs to the top ten. Sequenced here: peripheral blood, sampled 28 days after the second dose of the MenACWY control vaccine. The receptors shown here come from an adult who received the MenACWY meningococcal vaccine as a control. The conserved cysteine and the conserved F or W are not part of the CDR3 here. D genes are given only for firm matches.

d_call cdr3_length j_call v_call cdr3_aa
TRBD1 13 TRBJ2-2 TRBV9 ASSVGTGNTGELF
- 13 TRBJ2-1 TRBV6-4 ASSAQVGSYNEQF
TRBD2 15 TRBJ2-3 TRBV4-1 ASSPVPAGGNTDTQY
- 13 TRBJ2-2 TRBV5-1 ASSPAGLNTGELF
- 13 TRBJ1-4 TRBV18 ASSPRSGTNEKLF
- 14 TRBJ1-2 TRBV5-1 ASSLGDWTSNYGYT
- 11 TRBJ1-4 TRBV5-1 ASSLGLLEKLF
- 11 TRBJ2-7 TRBV5-1 ASSGLITYEQY
- 13 TRBJ1-3 TRBV7-2 ASSTRGFGGNTIY
TRBD1 15 TRBJ1-5 TRBV4-1 ASSPIFQGALGQPQH